This T cell receptor (beta chain) was documented in a study of T cell repertoires in cytomegalovirus infection (dated by TCRdb to about 2019). Describing the broader study: The HLA type of each donor mattered for the analysis, because public TCR beta signatures pointed to carriage of CMV infection along with the matching HLA type. Beyond this particular receptor, the publication reports: The ex vivo response was dominated by HLA-C-restricted CMV-specific TCR beta clonotypes, which also provided the single most frequent clonotype in two of eight donors. Cumulative frequency of public TCR beta family members discriminated carriers of CMV infection plus the relevant HLA type in this cohort and an independent approximately 340-donor cohort.

This clonotype has a count of ten or more. The antigen it recognizes is unknown. Base quality data are lacking; no much larger clone is found one base away. The sequencer listed for this sample is Illumina HiSeq 1500. Clones were called with MiXCR by TCRdb after fastp trimmed the public reads at Q25, and only in-frame beta chains were retained. Each record represents a unique CDR3 protein, reported with the most common genes and DNA among its rows. Counted in this sample were under 200,000 distinct CDR3 sequences; 8% to 10% of them appeared once. The ten largest clones capture approximately 4.2% of the sample. The junction shows trimming of 6 bases on V and 1 base on J, plus 14 bases between the germline ends. The germline V gene supplies CDR1 SGHDT and CDR2 YYEEEE. The cysteine opens and the phenylalanine closes a CDR3 of 14 amino acids. Only the CDR3 region is kept as DNA, spanning 42 bases read in frame from base 1.

The TCR originated in a human donor in good health (CMV status not recorded). Some clones in this sample may be carry-over from other donors' samples. This chain joins TRBV5-6 to TRBJ2-7; the D gene is perhaps TRBD2, on 5 matching bases. The sequenced sample consisted of PBMCs. The CDR3 in this case is CASTSWRLSYEQYF. The DNA sequence is as follows: TGTGCCAGCACCTCCTGGAGGCTGTCCTACGAGCAGTACTTC. Beyond the CDR3, the reference TRBV5-6 and TRBJ2-7 genes provide the residues; the full variable domain reads: DAGVTQSPTHLIKTRGQQVTLRCSPKSGHDTVSWYQQALGQGPQFIFQYYEEEERQRGNFPDRFSGHQFPNYSSELNVNALLLGDSALYLCASTSWRLSYEQYFGPGTRLTVT.